Following are 13 T cell receptor beta chains from one sample sequenced in a study of immune evolution from preneoplasia to lung adenocarcinoma. Produced via immunoSEQ multiplex PCR; TCRdb's table is partial and in-frame only. The sample has around 39,000 clones, about 73% seen once. Source material: FFPE invasive lung adenocarcinoma tissue. The source is a person aged 60 to 70 with lung adenocarcinoma.

The gene calls are TRBV6-6 and TRBJ1-1; possibly TRBD1 for D (6 bases). This CDR3 is 14 amino acids long. The germline V and J ends were trimmed by 0 bases and 11 bases, with 16 bases remaining between them. Germline V gene data show CDR1 as MNHNY and CDR2 as SVGAGI (reference sequence). As DNA, the CDR3 is TGTGCCAGCAGTTACTCTACAGGGACCCGGGGGGCTTTCTTT. Translation gives CASSYSTGTRGAFF.

The CDR3 nucleotides are TGTGCCAGCAGTTTCTGGGACAGCGTAGACTACGAGCAGTACTTC. This gives the protein CASSFWDSVDYEQYF. The chain links TRBV28 to TRBJ2-7; 7 bases are shared with TRBD1. The CDR3 sequence is 15 residues long. Germline CDR1 is MDHEN and CDR2 is SYDVKM. V was clipped by 3 bases and J by 3 bases; unmatched bases: 8.

This chain links TRBV9 with TRBJ2-1; D perhaps matches TRBD1 (6 bases). There are 15 residues in the CDR3. Trimming removed 0 bases from V and 2 bases from J, with 9 bases in between. Per the germline V gene, CDR1 is SGDLS and CDR2 is YYNGEE. The CDR3 spells CASSVAGGPYNEQFF. CDR3 nucleotides: TGTGCCAGCAGCGTAGCTGGGGGCCCCTACAATGAGCAGTTCTTC.

This chain joins TRBV28 and TRBJ1-4; 7 bases line up with TRBD1. V lost 3 bases to trimming and J lost 4 bases; unmatched junction nucleotides: 8. The V gene's germline CDR1 is MDHEN and CDR2 SYDVKM. This CDR3 contains 16 residues. The CDR3 reads CASSFRGQGVNEKLFF. Written as DNA, the CDR3 is TGTGCCAGCAGTTTTAGGGGGCAAGGTGTTAATGAAAAACTGTTTTTT.

The V and J genes are TRBV4-1 and TRBJ2-7, with TRBD1 matching 9 bases. The junction had 5 bases not matched to a gene; V was cut back by 4 bases and J by 4 bases. This CDR3 contains 14 residues. In germline, CDR1 is MGHRA, CDR2 YSYEKL. The CDR3 reads CASSLVGTGYEQYF. CDR3 coding DNA: TGCGCCAGCAGCCTCGTCGGGACAGGGTACGAGCAGTACTTC.

This clone is classed as medium-sized. The gene calls are TRBV11-2 and TRBJ1-5, with D possibly TRBD1 on 6 matching bases. Germline V gene data show CDR1 as SGHAT and CDR2 as FQNNGV. V dropped 0 bases and J dropped 10 bases, with 13 bases sitting between them. This CDR3 is built from 14 residues. CDR3 DNA sequence: TGTGCCAGCAGCTTAGATTTACAGGGAAATCCCCAGCATTTT. This sequence encodes CASSLDLQGNPQHF. The full variable domain, rest sourced from reference TRBV11-2 and TRBJ1-5, is EAGVAQSPRYKIIEKRQSVAFWCNPISGHATLYWYQQILGQGPKLLIQFQNNGVVDDSQLPKDRFSAERLKGVDSTLKIQPAKLEDSAVYLCASSLDLQGNPQHFGDGTRLSIL.

The chain employs TRBV28 and TRBJ2-7; a possible D gene is TRBD1 (5 bases). The V gene's germline CDR1 is MDHEN and CDR2 SYDVKM. The CDR3 runs 15 residues. V shed 2 bases and J shed 3 bases, with 14 bases lying between them. The DNA for the CDR3 is TGTGCCAGCAGTTTAAGGGGTAAGAGGAGCTACGAGCAGTACTTC. This gives the protein CASSLRGKRSYEQYF.

The CDR3 region has the DNA TGTGCCAGCAGTAGTGACAGCTATGGCTACACCTTC. This codes for CASSSDSYGYTF. The gene calls are TRBV2 and TRBJ1-2; the D gene is possibly TRBD1 (5 bases). Germline V gene sequence: CDR1 SNHLY, CDR2 FYNNEI. V shed 5 bases and J shed 4 bases, with 8 bases lying between them. This CDR3 contains 12 residues.

The J gene is TRBJ2-7, the V gene TRBV28; D call uncertain. Germline CDR1 is MDHEN and CDR2 is SYDVKM. Trimming shortened V by 1 base and J by 2 bases, and 9 bases separated the two germline ends. This CDR3 is built from 14 residues. CDR3 residues: CASSLSWVAYEQYF. The DNA of the CDR3 is TGTGCCAGCAGTTTATCTTGGGTGGCCTACGAGCAGTACTTC.

The chain employs TRBV30 and TRBJ1-4; D is unclear. The germline V and J ends were trimmed by 4 bases and 6 bases, with 12 bases remaining between them. CDR3 length: 13 residues. Germline CDR1 is GTSNPN and CDR2 is SVGIG (reference sequence). The CDR3 nucleotides are TGTGCCTGGAATAGGGCCGTCTATGAAAAACTGTTTTTT. It encodes CAWNRAVYEKLFF.

The rearrangement uses TRBV27 and TRBJ1-1, with D hard to call. This CDR3 region has 12 residues. The germline V gene has CDR1 MNHEY and CDR2 SMNVEV (reference sequence). V lost 6 bases to trimming and J lost 7 bases, with 12 bases between them. CDR3 sequence (DNA): TGTGCCAGCAGGGAAGGGTCGCATGAAGCTTTCTTT. Its protein product is CASREGSHEAFF.

The chain joins TRBV5-1 to TRBJ2-5; the D gene is possibly TRBD2 (5 bases). Germline values: CDR1 SGHRS, CDR2 YFSETQ. Trimming stripped 4 bases from V and 5 bases from J, with 12 bases between. The CDR3 runs to 13 residues. The CDR3 DNA reads as TGCGCCAGCAGCCCCATCCCGGGGGAGACCCAGTACTTC. Protein product: CASSPIPGETQYF.

This rearrangement joins TRBV6-1 to TRBJ1-2, with TRBD1 matching 7 bases. There are 13 residues in the CDR3. Per germline, CDR1 MNHNS and CDR2 SASEGT. V dropped 6 bases and J dropped 3; count of bases not matched to a gene: 4. The CDR3 is CASRNRGDYGYTF. CDR3 sequence (DNA): TGTGCCAGCAGAAACAGGGGTGACTATGGCTACACCTTC.